This TCR beta chain was profiled in a study of blood T cell repertoires in COVID-19. Study information: Both acute and convalescent COVID-19 samples were obtained from the United States, Italy and Spain.

The CDR3 is made up of 15 amino acids. Germline V CDR1 and CDR2: ENHRY, SYGVKD. Trimming left V 4 bases short and J 6 bases short, with 13 bases between. The method was immunoSEQ multiplex PCR; TCRdb's version includes in-frame clones alone and lacks a portion of them. Here the sample spans approximately 150,000 clones, approximately 87% being singletons. Source material: peripheral blood. The sequence was obtained from an older woman with acute or convalescent COVID-19. This chain connects TRBV10-3 to TRBJ1-6, with D perhaps TRBD1 (5 bases). CDR3 DNA sequence: TGTGCCATCAGTGGCGCAGGGTCTGGTAATTCACCCCTCCACTTT. It codes for CAISGAGSGNSPLHF.